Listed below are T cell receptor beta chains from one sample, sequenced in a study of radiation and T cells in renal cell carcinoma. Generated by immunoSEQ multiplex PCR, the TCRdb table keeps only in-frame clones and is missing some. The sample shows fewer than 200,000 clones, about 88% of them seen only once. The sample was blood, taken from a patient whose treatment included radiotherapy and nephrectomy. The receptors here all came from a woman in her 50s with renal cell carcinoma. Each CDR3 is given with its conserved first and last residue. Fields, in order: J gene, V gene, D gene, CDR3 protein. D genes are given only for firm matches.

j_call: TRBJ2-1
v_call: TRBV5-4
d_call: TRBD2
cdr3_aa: CASSLDLRGGEYNEQFF

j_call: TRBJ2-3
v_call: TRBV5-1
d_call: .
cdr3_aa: CASSFTDTQYF

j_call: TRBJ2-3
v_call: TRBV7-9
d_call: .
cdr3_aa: CASSFRGYSVTDTQYF

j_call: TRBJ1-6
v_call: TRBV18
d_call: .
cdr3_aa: CASSPGQPNHNSPLHF

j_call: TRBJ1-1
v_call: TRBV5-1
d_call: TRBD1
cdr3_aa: CASSPRTGQNTEAFF

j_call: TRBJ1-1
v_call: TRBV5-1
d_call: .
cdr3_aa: CASSLEVRENTEAFF

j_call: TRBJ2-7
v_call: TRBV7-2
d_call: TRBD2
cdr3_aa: CASSRDDGGVPYEQYF

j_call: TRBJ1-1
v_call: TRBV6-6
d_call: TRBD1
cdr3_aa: CASSGTGAATEAFF

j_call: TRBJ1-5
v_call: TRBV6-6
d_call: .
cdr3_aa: CASRSGRSNQPQHF

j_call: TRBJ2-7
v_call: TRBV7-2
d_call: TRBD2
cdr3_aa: CASRRSGATYEQYF

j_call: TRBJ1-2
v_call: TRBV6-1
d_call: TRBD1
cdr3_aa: CASWEGQGRFYGYTF

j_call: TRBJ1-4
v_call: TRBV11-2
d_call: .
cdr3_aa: CASSLGHSSTNEKLFF

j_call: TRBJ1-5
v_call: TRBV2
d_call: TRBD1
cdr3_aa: CASRDGQGNQPQHF

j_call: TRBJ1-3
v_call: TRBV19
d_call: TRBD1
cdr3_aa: CASDTGVQGNTIYF

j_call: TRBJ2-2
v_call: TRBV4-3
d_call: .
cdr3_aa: CASSQAVRNTGELFF

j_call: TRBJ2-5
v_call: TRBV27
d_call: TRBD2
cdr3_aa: CASSSLAGGPRKTQYF

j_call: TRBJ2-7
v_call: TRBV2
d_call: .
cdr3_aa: CASSAENGPSYEQYF

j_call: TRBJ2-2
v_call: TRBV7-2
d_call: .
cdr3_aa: CASSLVGWGSGELFF

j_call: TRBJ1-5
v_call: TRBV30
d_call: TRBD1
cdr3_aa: CAWSVPTGERYSNQPQHF

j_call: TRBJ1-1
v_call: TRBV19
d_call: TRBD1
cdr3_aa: CASSFLQGAAFF

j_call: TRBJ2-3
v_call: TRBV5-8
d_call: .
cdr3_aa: CASSLRGDRTDTQYF

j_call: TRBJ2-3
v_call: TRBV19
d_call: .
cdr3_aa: CASSRRDTDTQYF

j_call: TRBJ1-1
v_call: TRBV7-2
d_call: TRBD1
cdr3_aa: CASSLVPRGEGTEAFF

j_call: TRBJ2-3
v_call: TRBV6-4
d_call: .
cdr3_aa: CASSVSLSSTDTQYF

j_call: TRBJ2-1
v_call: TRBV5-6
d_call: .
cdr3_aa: CASSSNITRVTNEQFF

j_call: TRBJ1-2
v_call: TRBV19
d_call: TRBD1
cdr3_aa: CASSIKGAGGYTF